This T cell receptor (beta chain) was captured in a study of blood T cell repertoires in COVID-19. Study background: COVID-19 samples from acute and convalescent phases originated in the United States, Italy and Spain. From T cells, B-cell-depleted T cells, or PBMCs came the material, which was cDNA or gDNA.

Study processing details: The authors estimated nucleated cell counts from reference gene primer amplification. TCRdb's copy holds only in-frame clones and misses some; the assay was immunoSEQ multiplex PCR. V and J calls and clone size follow that table, whereas D and trimming were derived from the DNA. The sample carries 200,000 to 250,000 clones, more than 70% recorded once. Germline V CDR1 and CDR2: SGHVS, FNYEAQ. V gave up 1 base and J gave up 0 bases, with 8 bases separating them. The CDR3 totals 15 residues. Enrolment of Seattle patients took place during active infection, and they were followed longitudinally.

The V and J genes are TRBV7-6 and TRBJ2-3; D remains ambiguous. The clonotype was recovered from a man aged 45-65 years with COVID-19, enrolled during active disease. The sequencing input was peripheral blood. In DNA, the CDR3 is TGTGCCAGCAGCTTAGGTTCGTCTAGCACAGATACGCAGTATTTT. Its translation is CASSLGSSSTDTQYF.